At least ten counts were recorded for the clone carrying this T cell receptor (beta chain). CDR3 length equals 12 residues. From germline, CDR1 is SQVTM and CDR2 ANQGSEA. V lost 1 base and J lost 7, with 11 bases in between. These data come from a study of regulatory T cells in long-lasting Graves disease. Building of the TCR beta libraries involved iRepertoire HTBI primers and Arm-PCR of CDR3 regions. TCRdb reprocessed the multiplex PCR reads with MiXCR, giving one entry per CDR3 protein. Of around 500,000 distinct CDR3 sequences in the sample, 20% were seen once. Time point of the sample: persistent/refractory GD, antithyroid drugs over 5 years with positive TRAb. PBMCs provided the RNA from which the TCR library was made.

This TCR derives from a female donor with Graves disease. The J gene is TRBJ2-7, the V gene TRBV29-1; unclear D gene. The input for sequencing was peripheral blood mononuclear cells (PBMCs), taken when the disease was refractory, from a patient treated with antithyroid drugs. The CDR3 reads CSVEGGNLEQYF. DNA for the CDR3: TGCAGCGTTGAAGGCGGCAACTTGGAGCAGTACTTC.